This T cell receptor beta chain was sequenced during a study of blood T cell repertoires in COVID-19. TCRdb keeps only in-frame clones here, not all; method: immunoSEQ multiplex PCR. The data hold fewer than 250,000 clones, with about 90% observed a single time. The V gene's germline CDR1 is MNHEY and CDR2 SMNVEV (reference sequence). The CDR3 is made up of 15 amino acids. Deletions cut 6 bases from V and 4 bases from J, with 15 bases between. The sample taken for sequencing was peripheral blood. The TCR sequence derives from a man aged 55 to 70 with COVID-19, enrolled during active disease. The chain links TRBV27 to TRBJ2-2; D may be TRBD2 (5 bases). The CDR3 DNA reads TGTGCCAGCAGCTCCAGACTTAGCGCCACCGGGGAGCTGTTTTTT. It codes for CASSSRLSATGELFF.